This T cell receptor beta chain is drawn from a study of CD8 T cells in ankylosing spondylitis. Findings of the study overall: Reportedly, matched ankylosing spondylitis synovial fluid was significantly enriched for disease-linked clones. Reports of some motif variants in reactive arthritis synovial fluid and blood predate this one.

Regarding this clonotype: What it binds is unknown. A single base separates this from a much larger clone, so it may be a read error. The CDR3 end shows no conserved phenylalanine or tryptophan, and so a read error is likely.

The CDR3 length is 18 residues. After removal of 6 bases from V and 7 bases from J, the junction contained 20 bases not matched to a gene. Germline CDR1 reads DFQATT; CDR2 reads SNEGSKA (reference sequence). Quantitative barcoded 5'-RACE was used to prepare TCR beta libraries. TCRdb re-analysed the 5' RACE reads in MiXCR, keeping a single row per CDR3 protein. The sample consists of 220,000 or so distinct CDR3 sequences, 10% to 13% of them appearing once. The gene calls are TRBV20-1 and TRBJ2-1, with 11 bases aligning to TRBD2. The sequenced sample consisted of blood, either unsorted or a sorted T cell fraction (not recorded which). This clonotype was obtained from a male donor with ankylosing spondylitis or in good health (not recorded which). The CDR3 region has the DNA TGCAGTGCGTATCCTAGCGGGGGGCCCCGTCTGAGGATGAATGAGCAGTTCTCC. Translating gives CSAYPSGGPRLRMNEQFS.